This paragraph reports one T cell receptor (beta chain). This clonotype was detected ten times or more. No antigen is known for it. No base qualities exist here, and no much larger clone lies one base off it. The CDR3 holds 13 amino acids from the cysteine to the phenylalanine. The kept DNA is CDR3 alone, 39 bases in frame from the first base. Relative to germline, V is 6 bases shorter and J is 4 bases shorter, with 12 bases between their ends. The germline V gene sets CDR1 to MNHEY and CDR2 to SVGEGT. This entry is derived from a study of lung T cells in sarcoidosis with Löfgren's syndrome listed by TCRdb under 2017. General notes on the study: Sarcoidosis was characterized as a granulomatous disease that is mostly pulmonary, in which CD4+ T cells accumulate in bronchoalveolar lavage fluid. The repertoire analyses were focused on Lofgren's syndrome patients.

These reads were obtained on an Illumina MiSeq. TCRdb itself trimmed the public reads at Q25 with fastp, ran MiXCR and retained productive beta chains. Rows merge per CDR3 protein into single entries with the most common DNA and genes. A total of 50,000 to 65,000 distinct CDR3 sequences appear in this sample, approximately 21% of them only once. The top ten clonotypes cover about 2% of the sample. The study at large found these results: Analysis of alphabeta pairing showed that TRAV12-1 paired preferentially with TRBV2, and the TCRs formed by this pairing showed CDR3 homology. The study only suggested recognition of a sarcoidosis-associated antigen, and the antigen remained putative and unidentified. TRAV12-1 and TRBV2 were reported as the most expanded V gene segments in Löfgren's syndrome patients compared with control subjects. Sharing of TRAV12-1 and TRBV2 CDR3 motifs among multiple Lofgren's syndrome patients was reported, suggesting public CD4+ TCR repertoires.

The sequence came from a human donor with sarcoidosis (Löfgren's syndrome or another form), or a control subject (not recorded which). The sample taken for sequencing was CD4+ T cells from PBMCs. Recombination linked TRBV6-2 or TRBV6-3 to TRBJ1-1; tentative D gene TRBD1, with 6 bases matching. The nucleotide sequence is TGTGCCAGCAGGAAAACAGGGACCACTGAAGCTTTCTTT. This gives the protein CASRKTGTTEAFF.